This T cell receptor beta chain was documented in a study of blood T cell repertoires in COVID-19. Overall study: From the United States, Italy and Spain came samples of acute and convalescent COVID-19. From T cells, B-cell-depleted T cells, or PBMCs came the material, which was cDNA or gDNA.

The assay was immunoSEQ multiplex PCR, and TCRdb's table has in-frame clones only and misses some. The sample holds 320,000 or so clones, around 90% seen once. A single count supports this clone. The CDR3 is 18 residues long. J was trimmed by 2 bases and V by 5 bases; bases with no gene match: 11. Germline values: CDR1 SGHRS, CDR2 YFSETQ. Sequences were obtained from PBMCs or T cells enriched from blood (not recorded which). The receptor comes from a man in his sixties who had recovered from COVID-19. The chain uses TRBV5-1 and TRBJ2-5, with 14 bases fitting TRBD2. CDR3 in amino acids: CASSWGTSGSIGQETQYF. The CDR3 DNA reads as TGCGCCAGCAGTTGGGGGACTAGCGGGAGCATAGGTCAAGAGACCCAGTACTTC.